This T cell receptor beta chain originates from a study of blood T cell repertoires in COVID-19. CDR3 size: 16 residues. Trimming took off 0 bases at V and 3 bases at J, with 11 bases between the two ends. The V gene's germline CDR1 is SGHVS and CDR2 FQNEAQ. Generated by immunoSEQ multiplex PCR, the TCRdb table keeps only in-frame clones and is missing some. The sample comprises some 80,000 clones, approximately 90% of which are singletons, and roughly a fifth rests with the top ten. What was sequenced was peripheral blood. This rearrangement joins TRBV7-8 to TRBJ2-2; D possibly corresponds to TRBD2 (6 bases). The sequence was collected from a human donor in a cohort sampled during active COVID-19. The CDR3 DNA reads as TGTGCCAGCAGCTTAGCGGGTGGAGGGTACACCGGGGAGCTGTTTTTT. Protein: CASSLAGGGYTGELFF.